The clone carrying this T cell receptor (beta chain) was seen once. With 60 Vbeta and 13 Jbeta primers, the PCR was carried out. Profiling relied on immunoSEQ multiplex PCR, and the TCRdb table lists in-frame clones only, not all of them. The sample has almost 200,000 clones, 65% to 90% seen once. This entry belongs to a study of cytomegalovirus exposure and HLA in healthy donors. Study summary: An early release of data contained about 85 million unique TCRs, which came from HLA-typed donors.

Germline CDR1 reads SGHTA; CDR2 reads FQGNSA. V gave up 6 bases and J gave up 5 bases; unmatched junction bases: 4. The CDR3 runs to 12 residues. The clonotype was recovered from a woman in her forties or fifties in good health and CMV-seronegative. V gene TRBV7-2 combines with J gene TRBJ2-7, with 7 bases that match TRBD1. Material: PBMCs. The CDR3 DNA sequence: TGTGCCAGCAGGTTAACAGGGGACGAGCAGTACTTC. Protein sequence: CASRLTGDEQYF.